Following are 8 T cell receptor beta chains from one sample sequenced in a study of T cell responses to AZD1222 COVID-19 vaccine. Assay used: immunoSEQ multiplex PCR; TCRdb lists only in-frame clones, some missing. The table records around 130,000 clones, just over 85% of them present only once. The starting material was peripheral blood, obtained on day 0 of AZD1222 vaccination. The receptors here all came from an adult in good health.

This clone occurred once. The V and J genes are TRBV4-3 and TRBJ2-4, with 12 bases fitting TRBD1. J was trimmed by 12 bases and V by 1 base; bases with no gene match: 7. In germline, CDR1 is LGHNA, CDR2 YSLEER. The CDR3 length is 15 residues. The CDR3 reads CASSQVGTGGEDQYF. The CDR3 DNA follows: TGCGCCAGCAGCCAAGTCGGGACAGGGGGCGAGGATCAGTACTTC.

This clone appeared a single time. The chain joins TRBV9 to TRBJ2-3, with D perhaps given as TRBD1 or TRBD2 (5 bases each). Germline values: CDR1 SGDLS, CDR2 YYNGEE. This CDR3 has 16 residues. Trimming took 0 bases from V and 4 from J, leaving 15 bases between them. CDR3 coding DNA: TGTGCCAGCAGCGTAGAGGGGACGGGAAACGCAGATACGCAGTATTTT. This translates into CASSVEGTGNADTQYF.

The CDR3 protein is CASNPSSYNEQFF. The CDR3 DNA follows: TGTGCCAGCAATCCTAGCTCCTACAATGAGCAGTTCTTC. The rearrangement links TRBV12-3 or TRBV12-4 to TRBJ2-1; D remains ambiguous. The CDR3 loop spans 13 amino acids. V was shortened by 7 bases and J by 0 bases, with 7 bases between the two germline ends.

The rearrangement links TRBV2 to TRBJ1-3, with D unclear. V was clipped by 7 bases and J by 8 bases, with 9 bases between them. The germline gives CDR1 SNHLY, CDR2 FYNNEI. This CDR3 has 11 amino acids. CDR3 DNA sequence: TGTGCCAGCACTTCTTGGGACACCATATATTTT. It translates to CASTSWDTIYF.

In this sample, this clone turned up once. The chain uses TRBV28 and TRBJ1-2; 8 bases match TRBD1. The CDR3 sequence is 15 residues long. CDR1 and CDR2 from the germline V gene are MDHEN and SYDVKM. V trimming: 5 bases; J trimming: 4 bases; junction bases outside the gene matches: 9. CDR3 sequence reads: CASSEARGRGYGYTF. DNA for the CDR3: TGTGCCAGCAGTGAAGCCAGGGGGCGCGGCTATGGCTACACCTTC.

V and J are TRBV6-5 and TRBJ1-1; D may be TRBD1 (5 bases). V gave up 0 bases and J gave up 6 bases, with 17 bases separating them. The germline V gene has CDR1 MNHEY and CDR2 SVGAGI. The CDR3 covers 16 residues. CDR3 sequence: CASSYSGIRGIPEAFF. In nucleotides, the CDR3 is TGTGCCAGCAGTTACTCGGGTATTAGGGGTATCCCTGAAGCTTTCTTT.

The chain employs TRBV27 and TRBJ2-1; no definite D call. Germline CDR1 is MNHEY and CDR2 is SMNVEV (reference sequence). The CDR3 consists of 13 residues. The germline V and J ends were trimmed by 2 bases and 5 bases, with 7 bases remaining between them. CDR3 in DNA: TGTGCCAGCAGTTTAATCTTGAACAATGAGCAGTTCTTC. Its translation is CASSLILNNEQFF.

This CDR3 reads CASSLFSYEQYF. The CDR3 DNA is TGTGCCAGCAGCTTGTTTTCTTACGAGCAGTACTTC. V gene TRBV5-4 combines with J gene TRBJ2-7; unclear D gene. Germline loops: CDR1 SGHNT, CDR2 YYREEE (reference sequence). The V end was cut by 1 base, the J end by 4 bases, with 6 bases between. CDR3 length equals 12 residues.